Sequencing of this TCR beta chain was carried out in a study of T cells in Graves' hyperthyroidism and ophthalmopathy. From RNA transcripts, TCR beta CDR3 regions were amplified. First-round RT-PCR targeting the TCR CDR3 was performed with the HTBI primer set. TCRdb itself ran the multiplex PCR reads through MiXCR, one entry per CDR3 protein. The sample has 400,000 or so distinct CDR3 sequences; 13% to 15% are singletons. Ten or more counts support this clonotype. The CDR3 is made up of 14 amino acids. V shed 2 bases and J shed 7 bases, with 14 bases lying between them. CDR1 KGHSH and CDR2 LQKENI come from the germline V gene. Patients with uncontrolled infections, other autoimmune diseases, pregnancy or lactation were excluded. The PBMCs were taken from around 10 ml of fresh peripheral blood.

V gene TRBV18 combines with J gene TRBJ2-5; D might be TRBD1 (5 bases). Sequenced: blood. This clonotype was sampled from a woman aged 55-69 years with Graves' ophthalmopathy. CDR3 loop: CASSPGQNSGTQYF. In nucleotides, the CDR3 is TGTGCCAGCTCACCAGGACAAAACTCCGGGACCCAGTACTTC.